This T cell receptor (beta chain) came from a study of cytomegalovirus exposure and HLA in healthy donors. Study-wide context: An analysis done earlier identified 117 million unique TCR beta sequences from approximately 200 million T cells. Points from the study as a whole: Apart from CMV serostatus, no immune exposure information was available. TCR beta sequences reportedly predicted most subjects' HLA-A and HLA-B alleles accurately.

Germline V gene data show CDR1 as MNHNY and CDR2 as SVGAGI (reference sequence). This CDR3 is built from 14 residues. Trimming cost V 5 bases and J 6 bases; bases outside gene matches: 7. Remarks on this clone: Its specificity is unknown.

The PCR had 60 Vbeta and 13 Jbeta primers. The data were produced by immunoSEQ multiplex PCR, yet TCRdb's version contains in-frame clones alone and is incomplete. The sample has some 180,000 clones, 76% seen once; the top ten hold 2% to 2.5%. This TCR was recovered from a woman aged 25 to 39 in good health and CMV-seropositive. Sequencing used PBMCs. The genes are TRBV6-6 and TRBJ2-7, with 10 bases matching TRBD1. This CDR3 reads CASSQDRGVSEQYF. As DNA, the CDR3 is TGTGCCAGCAGTCAGGACAGGGGGGTCTCCGAGCAGTACTTC.